This T cell receptor beta chain was identified during a study of cytomegalovirus exposure and HLA in healthy donors. TCRdb's table, derived via immunoSEQ multiplex PCR, lists solely in-frame clones and lacks some. Altogether under 85,000 clones are present, roughly 95% being singletons, with the ten largest covering 3% to 4%. CDR3 length: 14 amino acids. V was clipped by 1 base and J by 1 base, with 9 bases between them. Germline loops: CDR1 SGHRS, CDR2 YFSETQ. The genes are TRBV5-1 and TRBJ2-7; D remains ambiguous. This clonotype originated in a woman aged 18-29 years in good health and CMV-seropositive. Sequencing was done on a sample of PBMCs. The CDR3 DNA follows: TGCGCCAGCAGCTTGTCCGCCAGATCCTACGAGCAGTACTTC. Its protein is CASSLSARSYEQYF.